Below are 4 T cell receptor beta chains sequenced from a single sample in a study of CD8 T cells in Susac syndrome (dated by TCRdb to the late 2010s). To prepare the library, the immunoSEQ multiplex PCR assay was applied. RNA was extracted with the RNeasy kit and roughly 0.5 to 1 ug was reverse transcribed using random hexamers. TCRdb passed the public sequencing reads through fastp at Q25 and MiXCR, retaining productive beta sequences. Merged by CDR3 protein, the rows form single entries marked with the most common genes and DNA. This sample is represented by more than 130,000 distinct CDR3 sequences; roughly 94% of them were singletons. The ten largest clones add up to 0.25% to 0.3% of the sample. The sequenced sample was CD8+ T cells from PBMCs. All receptors come from a human donor in good health.

The chain has TRBV6-2 or TRBV6-3 and TRBJ2-7; weak D call: TRBD2 (6 bases). Germline V lookup: CDR1 MNHEY, CDR2 SVGEGT. The CDR3 consists of 14 residues. V shed 4 bases and J shed 0 bases, with 10 bases lying between them. The CDR3 spells CASSSMTSSYEQYF. CDR3 bases: TGTGCCAGCAGTTCCATGACTAGCTCCTACGAGCAGTACTTC.

The CDR3 bases are TGTGCCAGCAGTCCCTCAGCGGGATGGGAGACCCAGTACTTC. As protein: CASSPSAGWETQYF. This chain uses TRBV12-3 or TRBV12-4 with TRBJ2-5; 7 bases are a match to TRBD2. The CDR3 totals 14 residues. V was clipped by 5 bases and J by 5 bases; unmatched bases: 8.

The chain is built from TRBV4-1 and TRBJ2-3; D unclear. The CDR3 totals 14 residues. The germline V and J ends were trimmed by 2 bases and 4 bases, with 10 bases remaining between them. The germline gives CDR1 MGHRA, CDR2 YSYEKL. CDR3 nucleotides: TGCGCCAGCAGCCAAAACTGGCGGCCAGATACGCAGTATTTT. It encodes CASSQNWRPDTQYF.

This clonotype was seen once. V gene TRBV19 combines with J gene TRBJ2-3; TRBD2 matches 11 bases. The CDR3 covers 15 residues. The germline CDR1 and CDR2 sequences are LNHDA and SQIVND (reference sequence). The V gene end was trimmed by 5 bases and the J gene end by 4 bases; junction bases not matched to a gene: 5. Here the CDR3 DNA reads TGTGCCAGTAGTCCAACGGGACTAGCGGCAGATACGCAGTATTTT. It codes for CASSPTGLAADTQYF.